The sequence of this TCR beta chain was determined in a study of cytomegalovirus exposure and HLA in healthy donors. Study-wide context: Within the Caucasian-associated ancestry cluster were around 80% of the roughly 400 genotyped donors. Study-level results: V segments that were indistinguishable, TRBV6-2 and TRBV6-3 among them, were omitted from analysis. Associated with cytomegalovirus, according to the listing, were 150 to 200 TCR beta chains. The authors later found HLA-associated TCR beta chains more clonally expanded than equally common others.

13 Jbeta primers and 60 Vbeta primers were used for the PCR. TCRdb's copy holds only in-frame clones and misses some; the assay was immunoSEQ multiplex PCR. The table records around 150,000 clones, roughly 70% of them present only once. Details on this clone: Its cognate antigen is unknown.

CDR3 length: 13 residues. CDR1 ENHRY and CDR2 SYGVKD come from the germline V gene. Unmatched junction bases numbered 10, after V lost 7 bases and J lost 9 bases. The specimen was PBMCs. V is TRBV10-3 and J is TRBJ1-2, with TRBD1 identical over 8 bases. The clonotype was recovered from a woman in her twenties or thirties in good health and CMV-seronegative. CDR3 in DNA: TGTGCCATCACGGGGACAGGACTAAGGAGCTACACCTTC. Its protein product is CAITGTGLRSYTF.